Below, 6 T cell receptor beta chains from the same sample are listed, as sequenced in a study of identifying expanded T cells in peripheral blood. The method was immunoSEQ multiplex PCR; TCRdb's version includes in-frame clones alone and lacks a portion of them. Here the sample spans some 100,000 clones, 88% being singletons. The sequenced sample consisted of blood. The receptors were gathered from a person between 18 and 69 years old in good health.

The V call is TRBV30, the J call TRBJ2-1; 7 positions agree with TRBD2. The CDR3 totals 14 residues. With 4 bases clipped from V and 8 bases from J, the junction kept 11 bases outside the gene matches. The germline V gene encodes CDR1 GTSNPN and CDR2 SVGIG (reference sequence). The chain's CDR3 is CAWTKRGGQYEQFF. The CDR3 bases are TGTGCCTGGACCAAGCGGGGAGGACAATATGAGCAGTTCTTC.

This chain uses TRBV6-5 with TRBJ2-1; TRBD1 aligns across 9 bases. The CDR3 consists of 15 residues. The V gene's germline CDR1 is MNHEY and CDR2 SVGAGI. Losses at the gene ends were 6 bases for V and 5 bases for J; bases not matched to a gene: 8. CDR3 sequence: CASSLGQGRNNEQFF. In DNA form, the CDR3 reads TGTGCCAGCAGCCTAGGACAGGGGCGCAACAATGAGCAGTTCTTC.

The chain recombines TRBV6-1 with TRBJ2-3; maybe TRBD2 (6 bases). This CDR3 has 14 amino acids. V was shortened by 7 bases and J by 7 bases, with 18 bases between the two germline ends. The germline gives CDR1 MNHNS, CDR2 SASEGT. CDR3 nucleotide sequence: TGTGCCAGCAATAGGGACCCGGGAGTGTATACGCAGTATTTT. Residues: CASNRDPGVYTQYF.

The chain employs TRBV6-5 and TRBJ1-6; the D gene is possibly TRBD1 (5 bases). Germline CDR1 MNHEY, CDR2 SVGAGI. The V and J ends lost 3 bases and 8 bases respectively, with 17 bases between them. The CDR3 spans 16 residues. The CDR3 region is CASSYSGQGGDSPLHF. The CDR3 DNA sequence: TGTGCCAGCAGTTATAGCGGGCAGGGTGGTGATTCACCCCTCCACTTT.

This chain connects TRBV5-4 to TRBJ2-5; 7 bases map to TRBD2. This CDR3 spans 14 amino acids. V was clipped by 4 bases and J by 3 bases; unmatched bases: 6. CDR1 and CDR2 (germline): SGHNT, YYREEE (reference sequence). The CDR3 region is CASSRSGMEETQYF. The CDR3 nucleotides read TGTGCCAGCAGCCGGAGCGGGATGGAAGAGACCCAGTACTTC.

The CDR3 nucleotides read TGCGCCAGCAGTGGACCGGGTATAGCCAAAAACATTCAGTACTTC. The encoded protein is CASSGPGIAKNIQYF. J is TRBJ2-4 and V is TRBV10-1; D not resolved. Germline V gene sequence: CDR1 WNHNN, CDR2 SYGVQD (reference sequence). V lost 4 bases and J lost 0, with 10 bases in between. The CDR3 spans 15 residues.